Listed here is a single T cell receptor beta chain. Its antigen has not been determined. No per-base quality is available; no much larger clone lies one base away. The source of the sample is a study of OX40 agonist ivuxolimab in advanced cancers. About the full investigation: Ivuxolimab was an agonistic, fully human IgG2 monoclonal antibody directed against OX40 (CD134), a costimulatory receptor. Intravenous ivuxolimab was administered to patients every 2 weeks at six dose levels: 0.01, 0.1, 0.3, 1.5, 3 and 10 mg/kg. Of the roughly 53 patients in dose escalation, 19 had hepatocellular carcinoma, some 15 had melanoma, 9 had renal cell carcinoma and 9 had head and neck cancer. A male proportion of 82.7% and a mean age of approximately 55 years, ranging from roughly 23 to 79, were recorded for the dose-escalation cohort. Patients were allowed to have had prior anti-PD-1, anti-PD-L1 or anti-CTLA-4 therapy, and 40% of the dose-escalation patients had previously received checkpoint inhibitors. Three dose-escalation patients achieved partial responses, one with hepatocellular carcinoma and two with cutaneous melanoma. Peripheral TCRbeta sequencing was intended to test whether TCR sequence diversity was altered and clonal T-cell expansion was caused by ivuxolimab. The paper covers the monotherapy dose-escalation part of the phase I ivuxolimab trial, which included N ≈ 57 patients.

The CDR3 starts with the cysteine, ends with the phenylalanine, and has 17 residues. Only the CDR3 DNA stays, 51 bases, in frame from base 1. Looking up the germline V gene yields CDR1 MNHNS and CDR2 SASEGT. The junction carries 18 bases between V and J, which are trimmed by 4 bases and 2 bases respectively. Overall results and qualifications from the work: Low levels of normalized T-cell clonal expansion were also seen in some nonresponding patients. After ivuxolimab, more expanded clones were found on average in CD8+ T cells than in CD4+ T cells. The antigen specificity of the peripheral T cells that underwent clonal expansion was not determined. In partial responders in the 0.1-3.0 mg/kg groups, normalized peripheral clonal expansion was found to be among the lowest, especially among CD8+ T cells. At doses from 0.1 to 3.0 mg/kg, clonal expansion was seen in both CD4+ and CD8+ blood T cells between baseline and week 6.

Genomic DNA was extracted from sorted cells for sequencing of the TCRbeta CDR3 region. TCRbeta CDR3 regions were sequenced using the immunoSEQ Assay. In TCRdb, the immuneACCESS table is reduced to in-frame sequences with V and J assigned. These tables do not hold every clone; where another copy was compared, an unresolved V gene accounts for under half, and the others remain unexplained. In this sample the table shows around 70,000 clones, around 84% of which occur a single time. In total, the top ten clones hold around 6.7% of the sample. Patients with autoimmune disease history or receiving systemic immunosuppression were excluded from the trial. Peripheral blood for TCR sequencing was drawn from every dose cohort at baseline, at cycle 4 day 1 and at cycle 7 day 1. Samples came from an open-label, multicenter, first-in-human phase I dose-escalation trial of ivuxolimab. Adults with locally advanced or metastatic melanoma, renal cell carcinoma, hepatocellular carcinoma or head and neck squamous cell carcinoma were enrolled in the trial. CD4+ and CD8+ T cells were sorted separately from peripheral blood before TCR sequencing.

The rearranged segments are TRBV6-1 and TRBJ1-5; the D gene lacks a confident call. This material consisted of CD4+ or CD8+ T cells sorted from blood, taken in a trial of the OX40 agonist ivuxolimab. This receptor was identified in an adult with an advanced solid tumor such as melanoma, head and neck, liver or kidney cancer. This receptor carries the CDR3 CASSALRVGVGNQPQHF. The nucleotide sequence reads as follows: TGTGCCAGCAGTGCCCTCCGGGTCGGGGTCGGCAATCAGCCCCAGCATTTT.